Presented here are 9 T cell receptor beta chains from one specimen sequenced in a study of immune evolution from preneoplasia to lung adenocarcinoma. This table comes from immunoSEQ multiplex PCR, and its TCRdb copy is limited to in-frame clones, with some not included. The sample has 9,500 to 14,000 clones, 60% to 85% seen once; the top ten hold 3% to 5%. Sequenced input: FFPE minimally invasive lung adenocarcinoma tissue. The receptors originated from a person aged 60-79 years with lung adenocarcinoma.

V gene TRBV4-3 combines with J gene TRBJ2-1, with 7 bases matching TRBD1. CDR1 is LGHNA and CDR2 is YSLEER in the germline V gene. V lost 3 bases, J lost 1 base, and 6 bases stayed unmatched. The CDR3 is 16 residues long. The CDR3 reads CASSQVDRASYNEQFF. The CDR3 region has the DNA TGCGCCAGCAGCCAGGTCGACAGGGCTTCCTACAATGAGCAGTTCTTC.

CDR3 loop: CSTPEGGEAFF. Here the CDR3 DNA reads TGCAGCACTCCCGAGGGTGGTGAAGCTTTCTTT. The chain uses TRBV29-1 and TRBJ1-1, with unresolved D. Trimming cost V 8 bases and J 7 bases, with 14 bases left between them. CDR1 SQVTM and CDR2 ANQGSEA come from the germline V gene. The CDR3 is 11 residues long.

For the CDR3, the DNA is TGTGCCAGCAAAACAAACAGGGGGACCTCCTACGAGCAGTACTTC. Translated: CASKTNRGTSYEQYF. The chain carries TRBV6-5 and TRBJ2-7, with 8 bases that match TRBD1. CDR1 is MNHEY and CDR2 is SVGAGI in the germline V gene. After removal of 7 bases from V and 0 bases from J, the junction contained 8 bases not matched to a gene. The CDR3 loop spans 15 amino acids.

The rearrangement uses TRBV6-5 and TRBJ1-5; D remains unclear. The CDR3 is 14 residues long. Deletions cut 6 bases from V and 3 bases from J, with 12 bases between. The germline V gene encodes CDR1 MNHEY and CDR2 SVGAGI. The CDR3 protein is CASSFGRNNQPQHF. The CDR3 coding sequence is TGTGCCAGCAGCTTCGGACGGAACAATCAGCCCCAGCATTTT.

This chain links TRBV15 with TRBJ1-1; D possibly corresponds to TRBD1 (6 bases). This CDR3 has 15 amino acids. Germline CDR1 LNHNV, CDR2 YYDKDF (reference sequence). V was shortened by 5 bases and J by 4 bases, with 17 bases between the two germline ends. The DNA for the CDR3 is TGTGCCACCAGCCGTCTAAGACAGGCGATCACTGAAGCTTTCTTT. As protein: CATSRLRQAITEAFF.

This clone is large by share. The chain uses TRBV5-6 and TRBJ1-5; D might be TRBD1 (5 bases). Germline CDR1 SGHDT, CDR2 YYEEEE. The CDR3 extends over 16 amino acids. V lost 0 bases, J lost 3 bases, and 13 bases lay in between. CDR3 protein: CASSLAARAVNQPQHF. CDR3 DNA: TGTGCCAGCAGCTTGGCGGCCAGGGCGGTCAATCAGCCCCAGCATTTT. The full variable domain, completed using reference TRBV5-6 and TRBJ1-5, is DAGVTQSPTHLIKTRGQQVTLRCSPKSGHDTVSWYQQALGQGPQFIFQYYEEEERQRGNFPDRFSGHQFPNYSSELNVNALLLGDSALYLCASSLAARAVNQPQHFGDGTRLSIL.

The J gene is TRBJ2-1, the V gene TRBV7-3; TRBD2 aligns across 9 bases. The CDR3 length is 17 residues. The germline V gene encodes CDR1 SGHTA and CDR2 FQGTGA. J lost 7 bases, V lost 1 base, and 11 bases had no gene match. The CDR3 DNA follows: TGTGCCAGCAGCTTAAATAGCGGGAGTTTAGTTGGAAATGAGCAGTTCTTC. Protein product: CASSLNSGSLVGNEQFF.

A single count supports this clone. This rearrangement joins TRBV19 to TRBJ2-5, with D perhaps matching TRBD2 (5 bases). V gave up 3 bases and J gave up 5 bases, with 7 bases separating them. Per the germline V gene, CDR1 is LNHDA and CDR2 is SQIVND (reference sequence). The CDR3 sequence is 12 residues long. The DNA for the CDR3 is TGTGCCAGTAGTATCAGGAGGGAGACCCAGTACTTC. Protein product: CASSIRRETQYF.

The chain has TRBV28 and TRBJ2-7, with 9 bases matching TRBD1. CDR1 and CDR2 (germline): MDHEN, SYDVKM. The CDR3 runs to 16 residues. V lost 6 bases to trimming and J lost 7 bases; unmatched junction nucleotides: 16. In DNA, the CDR3 is TGTGCCAGCAGACCTTGGGGGGTCACAGGGGGCTGGGAGCAGTACTTC. It is translated as CASRPWGVTGGWEQYF.